This T cell receptor (beta chain) was sequenced in a study of PD-1 blockade in classical Hodgkin lymphoma. The germline V gene has CDR1 LGHNA and CDR2 YNFKEQ. CDR3 length: 11 amino acids. J gave up 15 bases and V 5 bases, and 5 bases lay outside the gene matches. Brentuximab vedotin exposure varied, and every patient relapsed after autologous stem cell transplantation. Complete response, partial response or progressive disease constituted the best response categories observed. A remark on this clone: Its target is unknown.

Study outcomes and limitations: Newly diagnosed patients were reported to start with lower TCR diversity than healthy donors.

Here immunoSEQ multiplex PCR was the method, and the copy in TCRdb shows in-frame clones only, minus some. The sample records about 15,000 clones, roughly 89% being singletons. The sequence derives from a human donor with classical Hodgkin lymphoma. The chain uses TRBV4-2 and TRBJ2-1; 9 bases fit TRBD2. Sequenced material: peripheral blood mononuclear cells (PBMCs), taken at baseline. CDR3 nucleotides: TGTGCCAGCAGCGATATTAGCGGGAGGTTCTTC. Protein: CASSDISGRFF.